The clone carrying this T cell receptor beta chain was seen once. Its antigen is unknown. The sample originates from a study of shared clonotypes between healthy human individuals. Study context: Per donor, CD8 memory used one plate, CD8 naive used two, CD4 memory used three and CD4 naive used three.

The naive CD8 fraction comprised CD45RO-negative cells positively selected for CCR7 and excluded terminally differentiated effector memory CD45RA+ cells. Among the donors, all were Caucasian adults who lived in Nashville, Tennessee. Study findings and constraints: The expectation was that sequencing depth would affect clonotype sharing among donors. With a few donors compared, around 5% of naive CD4 clonotypes were shared.

The protocol was immunoSEQ multiplex PCR, while the TCRdb copy is restricted to in-frame clones and leaves out a portion. The data contain 550,000 to 750,000 clones, roughly nine tenths of them singletons. The V and J ends lost 5 bases and 4 bases respectively, with 8 bases between them. The germline CDR1 and CDR2 sequences are MGHRA and YSYEKL. CDR3 size: 12 residues. This TCR was sampled from a man aged 25 to 45 in good health. The sample was naive CD8+ T cells sorted from blood. The genes are TRBV4-1 and TRBJ2-5; no clear D. CDR3 sequence reads: CASSDLSETQYF. The CDR3 nucleotides read TGCGCCAGCAGCGACCTGTCAGAGACCCAGTACTTC.